These 23 T cell receptor beta chains originate from one sample sequenced in a study of blood T cells in healthy people across ages. Combining a sample-barcoded 5' primer with a J-beta primer mix, a second PCR ran for about 7 to 11 cycles. Using its own MiXCR run on the 5' RACE reads, TCRdb lists one record per CDR3 protein. The profile shows some 670,000 distinct CDR3 sequences, about 50% of them singletons. The sequencing input was blood. The receptors come from a woman of 80 years or more in good health.

The rearrangement uses TRBV5-1 and TRBJ2-7, with TRBD1 matching 9 bases. V gave up 4 bases and J gave up 2 bases; unmatched junction bases: 7. The germline CDR1 and CDR2 sequences are SGHRS and YFSETQ. This CDR3 contains 15 residues. The CDR3 loop reads CASSIRQGGPYEQYF. For the CDR3, the DNA is TGCGCCAGCAGCATTAGACAGGGGGGCCCCTACGAGCAGTACTTC.

This clonotype was observed many times. This sequence joins TRBV20-1 and TRBJ2-7, with TRBD1 identical over 7 bases. Per germline, CDR1 DFQATT and CDR2 SNEGSKA (reference sequence). The CDR3 loop spans 15 amino acids. Trimming cost V 6 bases and J 3 bases; bases outside gene matches: 14. CDR3 region: CSARPRLDRYYEQYF. The CDR3 DNA sequence: TGCAGTGCCAGACCTCGCTTGGACAGGTACTACGAGCAGTACTTC.

The chain combines TRBV7-2 with TRBJ2-5; tentative D call: TRBD1 (6 bases). The V end was cut by 5 bases, the J end by 2 bases, with 12 bases between. This CDR3 region has 14 residues. The germline V gene encodes CDR1 SGHTA and CDR2 FQGNSA. CDR3 coding DNA: TGTGCCAGCAGCACCCCACAGGGACAAGAGACCCAGTACTTC. Translation: CASSTPQGQETQYF.

This clonotype appeared a few times. A much larger clone sits a single nucleotide away, making a read error possible. V usage is TRBV29-1 and J usage is TRBJ2-1, with a weak D call TRBD2 (5 bases). The J call may be wrong; the DNA end is better matched by TRBJ2-7. Germline CDR1 and CDR2: SQVTM and ANQGSEA. The CDR3 loop spans 14 amino acids. The CDR3 loop is CSVELLGSYNEQYF. The CDR3 bases are TGCAGCGTTGAATTGTTGGGGAGCTACAATGAGCAGTACTTC.

The rearrangement links TRBV15 to TRBJ2-1, with D uncertain. Germline V lookup: CDR1 LNHNV, CDR2 YYDKDF (reference sequence). V was cut by 0 bases and J by 6 bases, with 15 bases left in between. The CDR3 runs to 16 residues. The CDR3 protein is CATSRDYNPVSNEQFF. Here the CDR3 DNA reads TGTGCCACCAGCAGAGATTATAACCCCGTGTCCAATGAGCAGTTCTTC.

This clonotype was counted only a few times. The chain joins TRBV7-8 to TRBJ1-5, with D unclear. Trimming took 1 base from V and 0 from J, leaving 7 bases between them. The CDR3 is 15 residues long. The germline CDR1 and CDR2 sequences are SGHVS and FQNEAQ. The CDR3 sequence: CASSLDSFSNQPQHF. The CDR3 DNA reads as TGTGCCAGCAGCTTAGACAGCTTTAGCAATCAGCCCCAGCATTTT. Full variable domain (remainder filled in from reference TRBV7-8 and TRBJ1-5): GAGVSQSPRYKVAKRGQDVALRCDPISGHVSLFWYQQALGQGPEFLTYFQNEAQLDKSGLPSDRFFAERPEGSVSTLKIQRTQQEDSAVYLCASSLDSFSNQPQHFGDGTRLSIL.

The DNA of the CDR3 is TGTGCCAGCAGCCAAGATTTCAGTCCCGGTCGAGGTGTCGGCACCGGGGAGCTGTTTTTT. As protein: CASSQDFSPGRGVGTGELFF. This rearrangement joins TRBV4-2 to TRBJ2-2, with unresolved D. This CDR3 has 20 residues. The germline V and J ends were trimmed by 0 bases and 4 bases, with 24 bases remaining between them. Germline CDR1 is LGHNA and CDR2 is YNFKEQ.

The chain employs TRBV20-1 and TRBJ2-3; D might be TRBD2 (6 bases). Germline loops: CDR1 DFQATT, CDR2 SNEGSKA (reference sequence). This CDR3 comprises 14 residues. V dropped 5 bases and J dropped 0 bases, with 12 bases sitting between them. CDR3: CSAPLRGSTDTQYF. The CDR3 DNA sequence: TGCAGTGCTCCCCTCCGGGGGAGCACAGATACGCAGTATTTT.

Turning to this clonotype: Just one base apart from a much larger clone, this may be a read error. The chain is built from TRBV18 and TRBJ2-7; TRBD2 might be the D (5 bases). Germline V CDR1 and CDR2: KGHSH, LQKENI. V was pared by 4 bases and J by 3 bases, with 22 bases between. The CDR3 sequence is 17 residues long. DNA for the CDR3: TGTGCCAGCTCACAAACTAATGGAGGAGCGCCCTTCTACGAGCAGTACTTC. Protein: CASSQTNGGAPFYEQYF.

The CDR3: CSAREPQGLLETQYF. The CDR3 nucleotides are TGCAGTGCTAGAGAGCCACAGGGGCTTCTAGAGACCCAGTACTTC. The chain couples TRBV20-1 to TRBJ2-5; 7 nucleotides line up with TRBD1. After removal of 0 bases from V and 4 bases from J, the junction contained 8 bases not matched to a gene. Germline V gene lookup returns CDR1 DFQATT and CDR2 SNEGSKA (reference sequence). This CDR3 has 15 amino acids.

Details on this clonotype: Sequence at one end of the junction differs from germline and may be a read error. The chain uses TRBV4-1 and TRBJ2-3; the match to TRBD2 covers 7 bases. Germline V lookup: CDR1 MGHRA, CDR2 YSYEKL. CDR3 size: 16 residues. The CDR3 DNA sequence: TGCGCCAGCAGCCAAGAATTCCTAGCGGCCACAGATACACAGTATTTT. Encoded protein: CASSQEFLAATDTQYF.

The CDR3 spells CASSDGRGGFERYF. The CDR3 DNA reads as TGTGCCAGCAGTGATGGCAGGGGAGGTTTTGAGCGGTACTTC. The chain is built from TRBV6-1 and TRBJ2-4; the D call may be TRBD1 or TRBD2 (6 bases each). Germline CDR1 reads MNHNS; CDR2 reads SASEGT. CDR3 length: 14 residues. Trimming cost V 3 bases and J 15 bases, with 21 bases left between them.

In its sample, this clonotype was seen once. The rearrangement joins TRBV20-1 to TRBJ1-2; 12 bases align to TRBD1. V was clipped by 5 bases and J by 4 bases; unmatched bases: 2. The CDR3 contains 13 residues. The germline CDR1 and CDR2 sequences are DFQATT and SNEGSKA (reference sequence). In DNA form, the CDR3 reads TGCAGTGCTGAGGGACAGGGGGCCTATGGCTACACCTTC. The encoded protein is CSAEGQGAYGYTF.

The V gene is TRBV12-3 or TRBV12-4, the J gene TRBJ1-1; D not certain. V was trimmed by 10 bases and J by 0 bases, leaving 12 bases between them. This CDR3 region has 13 residues. The CDR3 spells CATKAGVNTEAFF. The CDR3 DNA sequence: TGTGCCACCAAAGCCGGGGTGAACACTGAAGCTTTCTTT.

Points on this clonotype: Its ends do not fully match the called genes, so a read error is possible. The chain couples TRBV11-2 to TRBJ2-7, with D possibly being TRBD1 (5 bases). This CDR3 is built from 18 residues. The germline V gene has CDR1 SGHAT and CDR2 FQNNGV. The CDR3 loop reads CAGSSLSRTTGQNYEQYF. In DNA form, the CDR3 reads TGTGCCGGCAGCTCCCTTTCACGAACAACAGGCCAGAACTACGAGCAGTACTTC.

This clonotype was counted between two and nine times. The genes are TRBV5-1 and TRBJ1-1, with D possibly TRBD1 on 6 matching bases. The V and J ends lost 4 bases and 5 bases respectively, with 18 bases between them. This CDR3 contains 15 residues. Germline CDR1 and CDR2: SGHRS and YFSETQ. CDR3 loop: CASSRRGGRETEAFF. Here the CDR3 DNA reads TGCGCCAGCAGCCGGCGAGGGGGAAGAGAGACTGAAGCTTTCTTT.

V gene TRBV5-1 combines with J gene TRBJ2-7, with TRBD1 matching over 7 bases. CDR3 length: 15 residues. CDR1 is SGHRS and CDR2 is YFSETQ in the germline V gene. Trimming removed 0 bases from V and 7 bases from J; junction bases left unmatched: 10. The CDR3 spells CASSLESGGIYEQYF. Written as DNA, the CDR3 is TGCGCCAGCAGCTTGGAGTCAGGGGGAATATATGAGCAGTACTTC.

This clonotype was counted between two and nine times. The chain carries TRBV18 and TRBJ2-4; D might be TRBD1 (5 bases). Germline V gene data show CDR1 as KGHSH and CDR2 as LQKENI. Trimming took off 3 bases at V and 0 bases at J, with 9 bases between the two ends. There are 15 residues in the CDR3. CDR3 DNA: TGTGCCAGCTCACCGCCAGGGTTAGCCAAAAACATTCAGTACTTC. This translates into CASSPPGLAKNIQYF.

With regard to this clonotype: Just one base apart from a much larger clone, this may be a read error. The J gene is TRBJ2-4, the V gene TRBV28; tentatively, D is TRBD2 (5 bases). Germline CDR1 MDHEN, CDR2 SYDVKM. CDR3 length equals 15 residues. Trimming cost V 4 bases and J 0 bases, with 10 bases left between them. The CDR3 nucleotides read TGTGCCAGCAGTTCCGGGGTGGGAGCCAAAAACATTCAGTACTTC. Encoded protein: CASSSGVGAKNIQYF.

Notes on this clonotype: A much larger clone differs by one base, so this may be a read error. The gene calls are TRBV29-1 and TRBJ1-2; the D is unclear. The CDR3 covers 10 residues. Trimming cost V 4 bases and J 8 bases, with 8 bases left between them. CDR1 is SQVTM, CDR2 ANQGSEA, per germline. As DNA, the CDR3 is TGCAGCGTTGGACATAGCGGCTACACCTTC. Its protein product is CSVGHSGYTF.

Remarks on this clonotype: This may come from a read error, since a much larger clone is one base off. The rearrangement links TRBV9 to TRBJ2-5, with 7 bases fitting TRBD2. Germline trimming cut 2 bases from V and 4 bases from J; bases unmatched to any gene: 5. The CDR3 runs to 14 residues. Germline lookup yields CDR1 SGDLS and CDR2 YYNGEE. CDR3 in DNA: TGTGCCAGCAGCGTTGGGAGGGTTGCAGAGACCCAGTACTTC. As protein: CASSVGRVAETQYF.

Turning to this clonotype: A read error may explain this, as a much larger clone is one base away. J is TRBJ2-7 and V is TRBV20-1; unclear D gene. The germline V gene encodes CDR1 DFQATT and CDR2 SNEGSKA (reference sequence). Trimming stripped 3 bases from V and 5 bases from J, with 14 bases between. This CDR3 spans 13 amino acids. The CDR3 DNA is TGCAGTGCTAGGATGGGCCTCACCGACGAGCAGTACTTC. Translation: CSARMGLTDEQYF.

The gene calls are TRBV29-1 and TRBJ2-1, with unresolved D. Germline V gene sequence: CDR1 SQVTM, CDR2 ANQGSEA. This CDR3 spans 13 amino acids. The V gene lost 4 bases and the J gene lost 9 bases, with 16 bases spanning the gap. CDR3 in DNA: TGCAGCGTTGGAGTGTCCCTACCCAGTGAGCAGTTCTTC. This codes for CSVGVSLPSEQFF.